This T cell receptor beta chain was found in a study of T-cell reconstitution after alpha-beta-depleted transplantation in children (dated by TCRdb to about 2016). Regarding the study in general: T-cell immune reconstitution after TCRalphabeta/CD19-depleted allogeneic hematopoietic cell transplantation in children was quantitatively tracked in the study by means of TCR repertoire profiling.

Library method: PCR. The listed sequencing device is Illumina HiSeq 2500. To normalize quantification of the TCRbeta repertoire, the TCR libraries were built with molecular barcoding that relied on unique molecular identifiers. TCRdb itself trimmed the public reads at Q25 with fastp, ran MiXCR and retained productive beta chains. Here each entry gathers all rows of one CDR3 protein and keeps the most common genes and DNA. Across this sample there are some 240,000 distinct CDR3 sequences, with over 9.5% seen only once. About 5% of the sample belongs to the ten largest clones. V and J are truncated by 6 bases and 4 bases respectively, leaving an intervening sequence of 6 bases. From cysteine to phenylalanine, the CDR3 is 11 amino acids long. Only the CDR3 part of the read is kept: 33 bases, read in frame from the first base. This clonotype was counted at least ten times. It lacks a known antigen. Nothing much larger sits one base from this clone, and base qualities are not available.

The TCR originated in a human donor who donated a stem cell graft to a child with SCID. Recombination linked TRBV12-3 or TRBV12-4 to TRBJ2-5; there is no confident call for the D gene. This specimen was PBMCs from the stem cell graft donor, taken from the stem cell graft. The DNA sequence is TGTGCCAGCAGCGCCGGAGAGACCCAGTACTTC. Its protein is CASSAGETQYF.